The 25 T cell receptor beta chains reported below all come from one sample, sequenced in a study of blood T cell repertoires in COVID-19. Assay: immunoSEQ multiplex PCR; the TCRdb copy retains only in-frame clones and omits some. Altogether roughly 230,000 clones are present, about four fifths being singletons, with the ten largest covering 4%. Specimen: peripheral blood. The receptor source for this set is a man over 45 with acute or convalescent COVID-19.

This sequence joins TRBV6-6 and TRBJ2-5; 10 bases are shared with TRBD2. The CDR3 runs 16 residues. Trimming took 2 bases from V and 2 from J; bases not matched to a gene: 5. From germline, CDR1 is MNHNY and CDR2 SVGAGI (reference sequence). CDR3 in amino acids: CASSYRLAGEQETQYF. DNA for the CDR3: TGTGCCAGCAGTTACAGGCTAGCGGGAGAACAAGAGACCCAGTACTTC.

The rearrangement uses TRBV6-5 and TRBJ1-1; D unclear. The CDR3 has 16 amino acids. The germline gives CDR1 MNHEY, CDR2 SVGAGI. Trimming shortened V by 0 bases and J by 10 bases, and 21 bases separated the two germline ends. The CDR3 spells CASSYSKARTSLGAFF. CDR3 DNA sequence: TGTGCCAGCAGTTACTCGAAAGCACGGACTAGCTTGGGAGCTTTCTTT.

V and J are TRBV6-5 and TRBJ1-4, with a tentative D call TRBD1 (6 bases). V shed 10 bases and J shed 8 bases, with 20 bases lying between them. The germline CDR1 and CDR2 sequences are MNHEY and SVGAGI. CDR3 length: 14 residues. The CDR3 is CAISRTGYGEKLFF. The CDR3 DNA reads TGTGCCATATCTCGTACAGGGTATGGGGAAAAACTGTTTTTT.

This clone was recorded a few times. V usage is TRBV7-9 and J usage is TRBJ2-5; D is ambiguous. Germline values: CDR1 SEHNR, CDR2 FQNEAQ (reference sequence). CDR3 length: 12 amino acids. The V end was cut by 1 base, the J end by 8 bases, with 8 bases between. In DNA, the CDR3 is TGTGCCAGCAGCTTAGTAACACACACCCAGTACTTC. It codes for CASSLVTHTQYF.

This clone was detected a few times. The genes are TRBV5-1 and TRBJ1-3; TRBD1 aligns across 7 bases. The CDR3 extends over 15 amino acids. The germline V gene has CDR1 SGHRS and CDR2 YFSETQ. Trimming at V came to 4 bases and at J to 3 bases, leaving 7 bases not matched to a gene. CDR3 amino acids: CASSPGDRVGNTIYF. The CDR3 DNA reads TGCGCCAGCAGCCCTGGAGACAGGGTTGGAAACACCATATATTTT.

This clone was detected once. A read error may account for a junction end that differs from germline. The V call is TRBV11-2, the J call TRBJ1-4, with unresolved D. The CDR3 consists of 13 residues. Germline values: CDR1 SGHAT, CDR2 FQNNGV. CDR3 sequence: CASSLIFNEKLFF. As DNA, the CDR3 is TGTGCCAGCAGCTTAATTTTTAATGAGAAACTGTTTTTT. Drawing the rest from reference TRBV11-2 and TRBJ1-4, the complete variable domain is EAGVAQSPRYKIIEKRQSVAFWCNPISGHATLYWYQQILGQGPKLLIQFQNNGVVDDSQLPKDRFSAERLKGVDSTLKIQPAKLEDSAVYLCASSLIFNEKLFFGSGTQLSVL.

The V call is TRBV11-3, the J call TRBJ2-1; 8 bases are a match to TRBD1. Trimming removed 0 bases from V and 10 bases from J; junction bases left unmatched: 8. In germline, CDR1 is SGHNT, CDR2 YENEEA. CDR3 size: 15 residues. CDR3 in DNA: TGTGCCAGCAGCTTAGAGGGACAGGCTCCATACGAGCAGTTCTTC. Protein sequence: CASSLEGQAPYEQFF.

This sequence joins TRBV5-6 and TRBJ2-7, with D possibly TRBD1 on 5 matching bases. CDR3 length: 13 amino acids. The germline V gene has CDR1 SGHDT and CDR2 YYEEEE. Trimming removed 2 bases from V and 3 bases from J, with 9 bases in between. CDR3 DNA: TGTGCCAGCAGCTTAGGACACGTCTACGAGCAGTACTTC. Translated: CASSLGHVYEQYF.

The V and J genes are TRBV7-3 and TRBJ2-2; 7 positions agree with TRBD1. J was trimmed by 4 bases and V by 6 bases; bases with no gene match: 2. This CDR3 is built from 13 residues. Germline lookup yields CDR1 SGHTA and CDR2 FQGTGA. The CDR3 nucleotides read TGTGCCAGCAGAACAGGGGTCACCGGGGAGCTGTTTTTT. Residues: CASRTGVTGELFF. Based on the CDR3 plus reference TRBV7-3 and TRBJ2-2, the full variable domain is GAGVSQTPSNKVTEKGKYVELRCDPISGHTALYWYRQSLGQGPEFLIYFQGTGAADDSGLPNDRFFAVRPEGSVSTLKIQRTERGDSAVYLCASRTGVTGELFFGEGSRLTVL.

The chain carries TRBV19 and TRBJ1-5; TRBD1 agrees at 11 bases. CDR1 LNHDA and CDR2 SQIVND come from the germline V gene (reference sequence). The CDR3 spans 14 residues. The junction had 4 bases not matched to a gene; V was cut back by 6 bases and J by 6 bases. CDR3 in DNA: TGTGCCAGTAGAGGACAGGGGGCAGGTCAGCCCCAGCATTTT. This translates into CASRGQGAGQPQHF.

As DNA, the CDR3 is TGTGCCACCAGCAGACAGACAGAGAACACTGAAGCTTTCTTT. Protein sequence: CATSRQTENTEAFF. V gene TRBV15 combines with J gene TRBJ1-1, with D possibly matching TRBD1 (5 bases). Trimming removed 2 bases from V and 1 base from J, with 8 bases in between. Germline CDR1 reads LNHNV; CDR2 reads YYDKDF (reference sequence). CDR3 length: 14 residues. Using reference TRBV15 and TRBJ1-1 for the parts outside the CDR3, the full variable domain is DAMVIQNPRYQVTQFGKPVTLSCSQTLNHNVMYWYQQKSSQAPKLLFHYYDKDFNNEADTPDNFQSRRPNTSFCFLDIRSPGLGDTAMYLCATSRQTENTEAFFGQGTRLTVV.

V gene TRBV5-1 combines with J gene TRBJ1-1; maybe TRBD1 (5 bases). The CDR3 is made up of 14 amino acids. V was trimmed by 4 bases and J by 1 base, leaving 11 bases between them. In germline, CDR1 is SGHRS, CDR2 YFSETQ. In DNA form, the CDR3 reads TGCGCCAGCAGCCCAGGGTTCCCGAACACTGAAGCTTTCTTT. It specifies CASSPGFPNTEAFF.

The chain combines TRBV18 with TRBJ1-1; D possibly corresponds to TRBD1 (5 bases). Germline CDR1 is KGHSH and CDR2 is LQKENI. The CDR3 runs 13 residues. V lost 8 bases and J lost 4, with 14 bases in between. The CDR3 sequence is CASTFDSATEAFF. The CDR3 DNA reads TGTGCCAGCACCTTCGACAGTGCCACTGAAGCTTTCTTT.

The chain combines TRBV5-1 with TRBJ2-1, with 10 bases fitting TRBD2. V dropped 2 bases and J dropped 4; count of bases not matched to a gene: 3. The CDR3 runs to 15 residues. Germline V gene lookup returns CDR1 SGHRS and CDR2 YFSETQ. CDR3 in amino acids: CASSLSGRVYNEQFF. The CDR3 DNA sequence: TGCGCCAGCAGCTTAAGCGGGAGGGTTTACAATGAGCAGTTCTTC.

The chain uses TRBV6-6 and TRBJ2-5; 10 positions match TRBD2. Germline V gene sequence: CDR1 MNHNY, CDR2 SVGAGI (reference sequence). This CDR3 has 13 residues. Unmatched junction bases numbered 2, after V lost 7 bases and J lost 3 bases. CDR3 DNA: TGTGCCAGCATCCTAGCGGGGGAAGAGACCCAGTACTTC. This gives the protein CASILAGEETQYF.

This clone was counted a few times. This chain links TRBV21-1 with TRBJ2-7; the table's D call of TRBD2 was not tested on the DNA. TRBV21-1 is a pseudogene. CDR3 length: 19 residues. The CDR3, as DNA: TGTGCCAGCAGCAAAGGCCGGACTAGCGGGGCAACCTATACCTACGAGCAGTACTTC. It encodes CASSKGRTSGATYTYEQYF.

The CDR3 DNA is TGTGCCAGCAGTCTGGAGGCTAATTCACCCCTCCACTTT. Protein: CASSLEANSPLHF. This chain joins TRBV2 and TRBJ1-6; the D is unclear. V was clipped by 5 bases and J by 6 bases, with 8 bases between them. CDR1 and CDR2 (germline): SNHLY, FYNNEI. This CDR3 contains 13 residues.

V and J are TRBV5-6 and TRBJ2-3; 10 bases map to TRBD2. Germline V lookup: CDR1 SGHDT, CDR2 YYEEEE. The CDR3 totals 15 residues. Germline trimming cut 2 bases from V and 4 bases from J; bases unmatched to any gene: 4. Here the CDR3 DNA reads TGTGCCAGCAGCTTTGCTAGCGGGGGCCCAGATACGCAGTATTTT. It is translated as CASSFASGGPDTQYF. Full variable domain (missing parts from reference TRBV5-6 and TRBJ2-3): DAGVTQSPTHLIKTRGQQVTLRCSPKSGHDTVSWYQQALGQGPQFIFQYYEEEERQRGNFPDRFSGHQFPNYSSELNVNALLLGDSALYLCASSFASGGPDTQYFGPGTRLTVL.

The CDR3 bases are TGTGCCAGCAGCGCAGCCCGAAGAAGCGGGAGGCCCCCTGAAGATACGCAGTATTTT. Translation: CASSAARRSGRPPEDTQYF. The J gene is TRBJ2-3, the V gene TRBV9; 9 nucleotides align to TRBD2. The CDR3 loop spans 19 amino acids. The germline CDR1 and CDR2 sequences are SGDLS and YYNGEE. V dropped 3 bases and J dropped 5; count of bases not matched to a gene: 19.

The rearrangement links TRBV7-6 to TRBJ1-5, with 7 positions matching TRBD1. Germline CDR1 reads SGHVS; CDR2 reads FNYEAQ. The length of the CDR3 is 15 residues. The V and J ends lost 4 bases and 2 bases, in that order; junction bases with no gene match: 5. The CDR3 protein is CASSSDTGGNQPQHF. The CDR3 bases are TGTGCCAGCAGCTCCGATACAGGGGGCAATCAGCCCCAGCATTTT.

The chain links TRBV7-8 to TRBJ2-7; 13 bases align to TRBD2. Germline V CDR1 and CDR2: SGHVS, FQNEAQ. V was pared by 0 bases and J by 0 bases, with 8 bases of the junction left unmatched. CDR3 length equals 19 residues. The CDR3 spells CASSLAYPGLAGFSYEQYF. Written as DNA, the CDR3 is TGTGCCAGCAGCTTAGCGTACCCGGGACTAGCGGGGTTCTCCTACGAGCAGTACTTC.

The chain combines TRBV5-6 with TRBJ2-5, with a possible D match to TRBD1 (6 bases). The germline V and J ends were trimmed by 0 bases and 0 bases, with 12 bases remaining between them. CDR3 length: 16 residues. Per germline, CDR1 SGHDT and CDR2 YYEEEE. CDR3: CASSLAWDTYQETQYF. CDR3 sequence (DNA): TGTGCCAGCAGCTTGGCCTGGGACACGTACCAAGAGACCCAGTACTTC.

A single count supports this clone. The same CDR3 arises from other DNA sequences in this sample as well. The rearrangement uses TRBV24-1 and TRBJ2-7, with a weak D call TRBD1 (5 bases). Deletions cut 7 bases from V and 3 bases from J, with 6 bases between. Germline CDR1 is KGHDR and CDR2 is SFDVKD. This CDR3 is 11 amino acids long. CDR3 DNA: TGTGCCACCAGCGACAGCTACGAGCAGTACTTC. This codes for CATSDSYEQYF.

Concerning this clone: This CDR3 is also generated by other DNA sequences in the sample. This sequence joins TRBV6-5 and TRBJ1-1, with a tentative D call TRBD1 (5 bases). V lost 6 bases and J 1 base, leaving 9 bases between the germline ends. The CDR3 is 13 amino acids. The V gene's germline CDR1 is MNHEY and CDR2 SVGAGI. The CDR3 nucleotides read TGTGCCAGCAGGTCTACAGGGAACACTGAAGCTTTCTTT. Translation gives CASRSTGNTEAFF.

The V call is TRBV15, the J call TRBJ1-3, with D possibly TRBD1 on 5 matching bases. The length of the CDR3 is 17 residues. V lost 3 bases, J lost 0 bases, and 15 bases lay in between. The V gene's germline CDR1 is LNHNV and CDR2 YYDKDF (reference sequence). The CDR3 nucleotides are TGTGCCACCAGCAGTAGAAAGGCAGGGATCTCTGGAAACACCATATATTTT. It yields the protein CATSSRKAGISGNTIYF.